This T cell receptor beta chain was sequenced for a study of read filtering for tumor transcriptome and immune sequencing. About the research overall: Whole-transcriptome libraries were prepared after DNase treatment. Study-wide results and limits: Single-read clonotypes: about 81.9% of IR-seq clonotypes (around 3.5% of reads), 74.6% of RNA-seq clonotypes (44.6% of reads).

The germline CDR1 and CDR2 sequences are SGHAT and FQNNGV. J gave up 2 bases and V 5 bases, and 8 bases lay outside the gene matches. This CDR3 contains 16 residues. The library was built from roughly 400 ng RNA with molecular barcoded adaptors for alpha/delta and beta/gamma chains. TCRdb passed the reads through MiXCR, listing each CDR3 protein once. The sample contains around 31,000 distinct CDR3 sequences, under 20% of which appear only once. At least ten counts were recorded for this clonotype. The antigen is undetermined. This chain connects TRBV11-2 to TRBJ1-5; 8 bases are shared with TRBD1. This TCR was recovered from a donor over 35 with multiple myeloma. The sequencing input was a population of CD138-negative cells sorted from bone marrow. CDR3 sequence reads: CASSRTTGGGNQPQHF. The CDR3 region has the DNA TGTGCCAGCAGCCGAACCACAGGGGGGGGCAATCAGCCCCAGCATTTT.